The rows below give T cell receptor beta chains drawn from one sample of a study of T-cell memory formation after mild COVID-19. MiXCR, applied by TCRdb to the 5' RACE reads, yields one record per CDR3 protein. Altogether hundreds of thousands of distinct CDR3 sequences are present, roughly 16% being singletons, with the ten largest covering about 23%. Source material: PBMCs or a T cell subset sorted from them (not recorded which). These receptors were collected from a man younger than 35 who had mild COVID-19 (a few samples of this study predate the infection). Cell type and time point are not known. The CDR3 runs from the conserved cysteine through the conserved F or W. D genes are given only for firm matches. Not all rows give a size; the values are once, few, many and, for expanded clones, a class.

size: NA
D: NA
J: TRBJ2-5
V: TRBV29-1
CDR3: CSVGRGGGVETQYF
DNA: TGCAGCGTTGGGAGAGGAGGGGGGGTCGAGACCCAGTACTTC

size: NA
D: NA
J: TRBJ2-2
V: TRBV29-1
CDR3: CSVGIGGSGELFF
DNA: TGCAGCGTTGGGATAGGGGGGAGCGGGGAGCTGTTTTTT

size: few
D: NA
J: TRBJ1-4
V: TRBV18
CDR3: CASSPPGRNEKLFF
DNA: TGTGCCAGCTCACCCCCGGGTCGAAATGAAAAACTGTTTTTT

size: NA
D: NA
J: TRBJ1-5
V: TRBV7-8
CDR3: CASSSNNQPQHF
DNA: TGTGCCAGCAGCTCGAACAATCAGCCCCAGCATTTT

size: few
D: TRBD1
J: TRBJ1-5
V: TRBV20-1
CDR3: CSARTGDRENQPQHF
DNA: TGCAGTGCTAGAACCGGGGACAGGGAGAATCAGCCCCAGCATTTT

size: NA
D: TRBD1
J: TRBJ1-5
V: TRBV7-6
CDR3: CASSPDGTGSNQPQHF
DNA: TGTGCCAGCAGCCCCGATGGGACAGGTAGCAATCAGCCCCAGCATTTT

size: many
D: TRBD1
J: TRBJ1-5
V: TRBV28
CDR3: CASRAQGANQPQHF
DNA: TGTGCCAGCAGAGCACAGGGGGCAAATCAGCCCCAGCATTTT

size: NA
D: TRBD1
J: TRBJ2-5
V: TRBV13
CDR3: CASSLRTGGRYLETQYF
DNA: TGTGCCAGCAGCTTAAGGACAGGGGGACGGTACCTGGAGACCCAGTACTTC

size: many
D: NA
J: TRBJ2-3
V: TRBV5-1
CDR3: CASQAQGGILTDTQYF
DNA: TGCGCCAGCCAGGCACAGGGGGGGATCCTCACAGATACGCAGTATTTT

size: many
D: TRBD1
J: TRBJ2-1
V: TRBV9
CDR3: CASSQGERLYNEQFF
DNA: TGTGCCAGCAGCCAGGGGGAACGGCTCTACAATGAGCAGTTCTTC

size: few
D: NA
J: TRBJ2-5
V: TRBV5-1
CDR3: CAGLGRPGGQIKETQYF
DNA: TGCGCAGGCTTAGGGAGGCCAGGCGGCCAAATTAAAGAGACCCAGTACTTC

size: few
D: NA
J: TRBJ2-1
V: TRBV12-3/TRBV12-4
CDR3: CASSPHLSSYNEQFF
DNA: TGTGCCAGCAGTCCTCACCTTAGCTCCTACAATGAGCAGTTCTTC

size: NA
D: NA
J: TRBJ1-1
V: TRBV6-5
CDR3: CASSYSNPTEAFF
DNA: TGTGCCAGCAGTTACTCGAATCCCACAGAAGCTTTCTTT

size: NA
D: TRBD1
J: TRBJ2-2
V: TRBV15
CDR3: CATTGTGSTGELFF
DNA: TGTGCCACCACCGGGACAGGGAGCACCGGGGAGCTGTTTTTT

size: NA
D: NA
J: TRBJ1-1
V: TRBV4-1
CDR3: CASSQGLQRGAEAFF
DNA: TGCGCCAGCAGCCAAGGACTCCAGAGGGGCGCTGAAGCTTTCTTT

size: NA
D: TRBD2
J: TRBJ2-7
V: TRBV7-6
CDR3: CASSLALGLAGGTSPYEQYF
DNA: TGTGCCAGCAGCTTAGCTCTAGGGCTAGCGGGGGGGACCTCACCCTACGAGCAGTACTTC

size: NA
D: NA
J: TRBJ2-4
V: TRBV7-9
CDR3: CASSLTTGQLGDIQYF
DNA: TGTGCCAGCAGCTTAACGACAGGCCAACTGGGGGACATTCAGTACTTC

size: few
D: NA
J: TRBJ2-7
V: TRBV2
CDR3: CASSRGTATSYEQYF
DNA: TGTGCCAGCAGTCGTGGGACTGCCACCTCCTACGAGCAGTACTTC

size: few
D: TRBD2
J: TRBJ2-3
V: TRBV20-1
CDR3: CSALRGVSTDTQYF
DNA: TGCAGTGCTCTGCGGGGGGTAAGCACAGATACGCAGTATTTT

size: NA
D: TRBD2
J: TRBJ2-1
V: TRBV30
CDR3: CAWSVLAGGYYNEQFF
DNA: TGTGCCTGGAGTGTACTAGCGGGGGGTTACTACAATGAGCAGTTCTTC

size: few
D: NA
J: TRBJ1-2
V: TRBV18
CDR3: CASSPVAPPSRGYGYTF
DNA: TGTGCCAGCTCACCGGTTGCCCCCCCAAGTCGGGGTTATGGCTACACCTTC

size: few
D: NA
J: TRBJ1-2
V: TRBV24-1
CDR3: CATSDATGYGYTF
DNA: TGTGCCACCAGTGATGCGACAGGCTATGGCTACACCTTC